This is a list of T cell receptor beta chains from one sample in a study of shared clonotypes between healthy human individuals. The data were produced by immunoSEQ multiplex PCR, yet TCRdb's version contains in-frame clones alone and is incomplete. The repertoire includes millions of clones, around nine tenths of them detected once, and roughly 0.14% sits in the top ten. The sample comprised naive CD4+ T cells sorted from blood. These receptors all stem from a man between 18 and 35 years old in good health. Each CDR3 is given with its conserved first and last residue. Fields, in order: V gene, J gene, D gene, clone size, CDR3 protein. A D gene is named only where the DNA matches it firmly. The size field is filled for only some rows; it gives once, few, many or a size class.

>TRBV2|TRBJ1-4|NA|once
CASSRTPGLTNEKLFF
>TRBV5-1|TRBJ2-2|TRBD1|once
CASSLGGQGATGELFF
>TRBV11-2|TRBJ1-1|TRBD1|NA
CASSLTGGNTEAFF
>TRBV13|TRBJ2-7|NA|once
CASSSDRFSAYEQYF
>TRBV7-3|TRBJ2-3|TRBD2|NA
CASSLTGGHPADTQYF
>TRBV5-1|TRBJ2-7|TRBD1|NA
CASSIRDRGGEQYF
>TRBV19|TRBJ1-6|NA|NA
CASRAGYNSPLHF
>TRBV5-4|TRBJ2-1|TRBD2|NA
CASSPTSGEYNEQFF
>TRBV4-1|TRBJ2-3|TRBD1|NA
CASSFGQGESTDTQYF
>TRBV30|TRBJ1-6|NA|NA
CAWSVRPRGGTNNSPLHF
>TRBV9|TRBJ2-7|TRBD1|NA
CASSPWGTGSYEQYF
>TRBV7-8|TRBJ2-7|TRBD1|once
CASSLGDRGPYEQYF
>TRBV29-1|TRBJ2-5|NA|NA
CSVQSETQYF
>TRBV19|TRBJ2-1|TRBD1|NA
CASSIDRQGALYEQFF
>TRBV10-2|TRBJ2-1|NA|NA
CASSEGYNEQFF
>TRBV5-1|TRBJ2-3|NA|NA
CASAPPSSTDTQYF
>TRBV6-5|TRBJ2-1|NA|once
CASSRLGWAYNEQFF
>TRBV7-2|TRBJ2-3|NA|NA
CASSLAAYSTDTQYF
>TRBV2|TRBJ2-1|TRBD2|NA
CASARESASSYNEQFF
>TRBV6-5|TRBJ1-1|NA|NA
CASSSRGAGNTEAFF
>TRBV18|TRBJ2-7|TRBD2|NA
CASSALAGLTDEQYF
>TRBV5-1|TRBJ2-2|TRBD1|NA
CASTALGQGASGELFF
>TRBV11-2|TRBJ1-3|NA|NA
CASSSGAGNTIYF
>TRBV6-6|TRBJ2-1|TRBD1|once
CARTGCDEQFF
>TRBV19|TRBJ2-7|TRBD1|NA
CASSSGQGSYEQYF
>TRBV27|TRBJ1-1|TRBD1|NA
CASSYRDRGFEAFF
>TRBV6-1|TRBJ1-5|NA|few
CASSEAVSGQINQPQHF
>TRBV27|TRBJ2-1|TRBD1|NA
CASSPVRGPNNEQFF
>TRBV18|TRBJ2-2|NA|once
CASLVFTGELFF
>TRBV5-6|TRBJ1-5|TRBD1|NA
CASSAQGAKQPQHF
>TRBV7-8|TRBJ1-1|NA|NA
CASSRGTEAFF
>TRBV19|TRBJ1-6|TRBD1|NA
CASSTRSGQGENSPLHF
>TRBV11-2|TRBJ2-3|NA|NA
CASTPSIGGADTQYF
>TRBV5-6|TRBJ2-2|TRBD2|NA
CASSSTSGRFRDNTGELFF
>TRBV25-1|TRBJ1-1|NA|NA
CASSESRRDTEAFF